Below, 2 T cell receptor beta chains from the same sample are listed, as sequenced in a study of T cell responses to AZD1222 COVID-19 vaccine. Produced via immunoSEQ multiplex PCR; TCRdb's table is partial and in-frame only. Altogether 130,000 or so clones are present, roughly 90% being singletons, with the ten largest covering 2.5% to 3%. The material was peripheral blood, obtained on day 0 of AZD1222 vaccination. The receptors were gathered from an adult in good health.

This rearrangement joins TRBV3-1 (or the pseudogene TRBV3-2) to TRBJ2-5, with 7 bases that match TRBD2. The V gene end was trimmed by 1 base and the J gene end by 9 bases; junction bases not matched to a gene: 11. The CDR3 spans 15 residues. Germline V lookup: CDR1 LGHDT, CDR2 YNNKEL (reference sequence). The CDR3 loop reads CASSQGTGVGGAQYF. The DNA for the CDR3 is TGTGCCAGCAGCCAAGGGACCGGGGTGGGAGGGGCCCAGTACTTC.

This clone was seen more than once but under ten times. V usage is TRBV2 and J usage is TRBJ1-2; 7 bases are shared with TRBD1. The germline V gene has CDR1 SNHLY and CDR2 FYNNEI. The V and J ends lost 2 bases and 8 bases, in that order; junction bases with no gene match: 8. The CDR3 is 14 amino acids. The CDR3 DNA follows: TGTGCCAGCAGTGAAATAGGGGGCCCTGTCGGCTACACCTTC. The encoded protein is CASSEIGGPVGYTF.